The entry below describes one TCR beta chain. V was clipped by 6 bases and J by 4 bases, with 18 bases between them. The CDR3 runs to 15 residues. Germline CDR1 MNHEY, CDR2 SMNVEV (reference sequence). This sample is part of a study of blood T cell repertoires in COVID-19. Study information: Samples of COVID-19 (acute and convalescent) were obtained from the United States, Italy and Spain. T cells, B-cell-depleted T cells, or PBMCs supplied cDNA or gDNA.

Original methodology: Amplifying reference gene primers gave estimates of nucleated cell counts. The protocol was immunoSEQ multiplex PCR, while the TCRdb copy is restricted to in-frame clones and leaves out a portion. The V and J calls and clone size are taken from that table; D and trimming were inferred from the DNA. The table has about 190,000 clones, 70% to 90% seen once. The chain is built from TRBV27 and TRBJ1-1, with D unclear. The sequence was obtained from a man aged 25-40 years with acute or convalescent COVID-19. Sequencing was carried out using peripheral blood. CDR3 nucleotide sequence: TGTGCCAGCAGCACGACTCCCCAAGGGAGCACTGAAGCTTTCTTT. Protein product: CASSTTPQGSTEAFF.